One TCR beta chain is described in this entry. The data stem from a study of blood T cell repertoires in COVID-19. Per germline, CDR1 PRHDT and CDR2 FYEKMQ (reference sequence). This CDR3 is built from 14 residues. The ends lost 3 bases at V and 4 bases at J; junction bases unmatched: 4. Some clones are missing from TCRdb's copy, which holds only in-frame ones; the method was immunoSEQ multiplex PCR. The data hold 150,000 to 200,000 clones, with more than 80% observed a single time. The source material was peripheral blood. The sequence came from a man aged 50-59 years with acute or convalescent COVID-19. This chain connects TRBV13 to TRBJ2-7; 9 bases are shared with TRBD1. This CDR3 reads CASSFRDRAYEQYF. DNA for the CDR3: TGTGCCAGCAGCTTCCGGGACAGGGCGTACGAGCAGTACTTC.